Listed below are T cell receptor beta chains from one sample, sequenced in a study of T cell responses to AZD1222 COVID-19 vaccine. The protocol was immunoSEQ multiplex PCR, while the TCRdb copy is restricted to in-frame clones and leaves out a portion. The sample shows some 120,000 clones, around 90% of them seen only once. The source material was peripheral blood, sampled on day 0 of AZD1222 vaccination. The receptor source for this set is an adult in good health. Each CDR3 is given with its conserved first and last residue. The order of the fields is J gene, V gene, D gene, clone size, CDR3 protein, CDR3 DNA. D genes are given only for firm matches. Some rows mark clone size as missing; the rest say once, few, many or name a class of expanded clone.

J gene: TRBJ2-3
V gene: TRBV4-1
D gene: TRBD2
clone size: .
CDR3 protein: CATGVAGSTDTQYF
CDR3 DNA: TGCGCAACCGGGGTAGCGGGGAGTACAGATACGCAGTATTTT

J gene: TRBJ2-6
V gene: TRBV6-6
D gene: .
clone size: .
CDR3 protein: CASSQDSLPLSLANVLTF
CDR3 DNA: TGTGCCAGCAGTCAGGACAGTTTACCCCTCTCGCTGGCCAACGTCCTGACTTTC

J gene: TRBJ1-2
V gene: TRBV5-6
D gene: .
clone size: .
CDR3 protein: CASSLGPPGQPNYGYTF
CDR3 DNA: TGTGCCAGCAGCTTGGGGCCCCCTGGACAGCCTAACTATGGCTACACCTTC

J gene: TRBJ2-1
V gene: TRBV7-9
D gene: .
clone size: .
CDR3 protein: CASSLLGANEQFF
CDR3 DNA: TGTGCCAGCAGCTTACTAGGGGCCAATGAGCAGTTCTTC

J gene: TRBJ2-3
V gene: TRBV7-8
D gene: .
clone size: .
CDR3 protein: CASSLGVIRTRREDTQYF
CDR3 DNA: TGTGCCAGCAGCTTAGGGGTTATCCGCACGAGGCGGGAAGATACGCAGTATTTT

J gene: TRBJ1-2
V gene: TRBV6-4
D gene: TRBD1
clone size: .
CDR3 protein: CASSPTGGRLLNGYTF
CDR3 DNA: TGTGCCAGCAGTCCGACAGGGGGCCGGCTATTGAATGGCTACACCTTC

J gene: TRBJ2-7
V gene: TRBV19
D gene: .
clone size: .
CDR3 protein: CASSMGGLREQYF
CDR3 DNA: TGTGCCAGTAGTATGGGGGGGCTACGGGAGCAGTACTTC

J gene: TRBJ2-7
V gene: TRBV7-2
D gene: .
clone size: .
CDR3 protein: CASSLTGLAPYEQYF
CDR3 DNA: TGTGCCAGCAGCTTAACCGGTCTAGCCCCCTACGAGCAGTACTTC

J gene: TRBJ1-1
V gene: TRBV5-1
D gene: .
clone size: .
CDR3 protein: CASSLAGHRNTEAFF
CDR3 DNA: TGCGCCAGCAGCTTGGCGGGACACCGAAACACTGAAGCTTTCTTT

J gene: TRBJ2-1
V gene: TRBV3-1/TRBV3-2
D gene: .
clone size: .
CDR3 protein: CASSPTLTHEQFF
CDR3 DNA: TGTGCCAGCAGCCCTACCTTAACGCATGAGCAGTTCTTC

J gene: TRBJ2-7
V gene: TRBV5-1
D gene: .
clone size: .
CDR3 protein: CASSLGGIYEQYF
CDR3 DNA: TGCGCCAGCAGCTTGGGGGGAATCTACGAGCAGTACTTC

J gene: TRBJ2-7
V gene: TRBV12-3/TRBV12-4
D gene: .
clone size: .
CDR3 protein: CASSFLSVYEQYF
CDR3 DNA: TGTGCCAGCAGCTTCCTCTCGGTCTACGAGCAGTACTTC

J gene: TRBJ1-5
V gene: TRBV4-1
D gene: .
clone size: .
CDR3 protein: CASSHFRRGGQPQHF
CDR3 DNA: TGCGCCAGCAGCCACTTTCGGCGAGGGGGTCAGCCCCAGCATTTT

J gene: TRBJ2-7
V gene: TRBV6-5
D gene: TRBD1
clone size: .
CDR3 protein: CASWQDRGIATGCF
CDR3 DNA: TGTGCCAGCTGGCAGGACAGGGGGATCGCAACAGGCTGTTTC

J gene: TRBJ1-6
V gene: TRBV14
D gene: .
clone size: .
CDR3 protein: CASSQEAQNSPLHF
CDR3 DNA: TGTGCCAGCAGCCAAGAAGCACAGAATTCACCCCTCCACTTT

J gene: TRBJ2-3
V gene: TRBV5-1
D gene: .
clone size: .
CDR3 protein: CASSLRGAIDTQYF
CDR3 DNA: TGCGCCAGCAGCTTGAGGGGGGCCATCGATACGCAGTATTTT

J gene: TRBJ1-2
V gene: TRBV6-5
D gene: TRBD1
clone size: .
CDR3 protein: CASSYRDRFPPGYTF
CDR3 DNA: TGTGCCAGCAGTTACCGGGACAGGTTCCCTCCTGGCTACACCTTC

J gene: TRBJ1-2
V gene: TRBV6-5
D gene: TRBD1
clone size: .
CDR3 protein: CASSQNRGGDYGYTF
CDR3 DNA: TGTGCCAGCAGTCAAAACAGGGGAGGTGACTATGGCTACACCTTC

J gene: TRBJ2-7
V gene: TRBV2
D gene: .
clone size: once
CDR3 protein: CASSEGAGSYEQYF
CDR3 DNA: TGTGCCAGCAGTGAAGGGGCAGGGTCGTACGAGCAGTACTTC

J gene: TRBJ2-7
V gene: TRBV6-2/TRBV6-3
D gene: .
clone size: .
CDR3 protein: CASSYALASYEQYF
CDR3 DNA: TGTGCCAGCAGTTACGCCCTAGCCTCCTACGAGCAGTACTTC

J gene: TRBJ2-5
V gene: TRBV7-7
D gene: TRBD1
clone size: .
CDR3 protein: CASSPGSGGGETQYF
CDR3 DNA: TGTGCCAGCAGCCCCGGGTCAGGGGGTGGTGAGACCCAGTACTTC

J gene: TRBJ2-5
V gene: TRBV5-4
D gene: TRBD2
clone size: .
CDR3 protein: CASSSPSGGAGLETQYF
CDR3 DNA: TGTGCCAGCAGCTCGCCTAGCGGGGGGGCGGGTCTGGAGACCCAGTACTTC

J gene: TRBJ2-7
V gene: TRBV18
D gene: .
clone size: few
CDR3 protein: CASSPRRVDEQYF
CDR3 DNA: TGTGCCAGCTCACCCCGCAGAGTCGACGAGCAGTACTTC

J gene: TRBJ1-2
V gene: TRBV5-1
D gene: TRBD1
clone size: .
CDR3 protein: CASSWDRGEGYTF
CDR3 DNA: TGCGCCAGCAGCTGGGACAGGGGAGAAGGCTACACCTTC

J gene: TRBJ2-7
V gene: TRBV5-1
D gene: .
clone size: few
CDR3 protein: CASKDQLQKGEEYF
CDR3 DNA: TGCGCCAGCAAGGACCAGCTTCAGAAGGGAGAGGAGTACTTC

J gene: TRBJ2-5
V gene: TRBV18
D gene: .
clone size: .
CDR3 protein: CASSPDETQYF
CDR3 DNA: TGTGCCAGCTCACCAGATGAGACCCAGTACTTC

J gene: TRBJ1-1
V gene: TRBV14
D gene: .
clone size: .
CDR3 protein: CASSQVKGMGTEAFF
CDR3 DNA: TGTGCCAGCAGCCAAGTCAAGGGGATGGGCACTGAAGCTTTCTTT

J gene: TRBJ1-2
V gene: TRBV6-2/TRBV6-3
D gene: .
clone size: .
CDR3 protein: CASSHDYGYTF
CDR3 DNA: TGTGCCAGCAGCCATGACTATGGCTACACCTTC

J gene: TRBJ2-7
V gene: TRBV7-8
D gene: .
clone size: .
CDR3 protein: CASSSYGQIAYEQYF
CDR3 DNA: TGTGCCAGCAGTTCCTACGGACAGATAGCATACGAGCAGTACTTC

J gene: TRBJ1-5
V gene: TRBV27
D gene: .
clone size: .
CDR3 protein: CASKMGNQPQHF
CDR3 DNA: TGTGCCAGCAAAATGGGCAATCAGCCCCAGCATTTT

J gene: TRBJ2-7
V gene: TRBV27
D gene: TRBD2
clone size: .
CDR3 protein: CASSFQRGKYEQYF
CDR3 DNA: TGTGCCAGCAGTTTCCAGCGGGGCAAATACGAGCAGTACTTC

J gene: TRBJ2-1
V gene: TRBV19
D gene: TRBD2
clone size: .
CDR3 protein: CASSILAGGPNEQFF
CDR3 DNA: TGTGCCAGTAGTATACTAGCGGGGGGGCCAAATGAGCAGTTCTTC

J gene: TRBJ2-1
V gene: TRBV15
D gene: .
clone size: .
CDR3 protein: CATSRDTGSYNEQFF
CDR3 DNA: TGTGCCACCAGCAGAGATACCGGGTCCTACAATGAGCAGTTCTTC

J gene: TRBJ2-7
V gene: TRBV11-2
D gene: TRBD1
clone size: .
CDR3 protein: CASSRDSNYEQYF
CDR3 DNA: TGTGCCAGCAGCCGGGACAGCAACTACGAGCAGTACTTC

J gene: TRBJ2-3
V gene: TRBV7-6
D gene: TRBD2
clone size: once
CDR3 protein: CASSFLAGRVDTQYF
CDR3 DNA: TGTGCCAGCAGCTTTCTAGCGGGGAGGGTAGATACGCAGTATTTT

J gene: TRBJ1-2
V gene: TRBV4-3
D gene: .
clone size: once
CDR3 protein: CASSQEYWGNGGSGYGYTF
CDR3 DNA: TGCGCCAGCAGCCAAGAGTATTGGGGTAACGGGGGCTCGGGCTATGGCTACACCTTC

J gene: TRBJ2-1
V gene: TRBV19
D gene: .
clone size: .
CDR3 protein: CASSTASPRAYYNEQFF
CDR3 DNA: TGTGCCAGTAGTACCGCCTCCCCCCGGGCCTATTACAATGAGCAGTTCTTC

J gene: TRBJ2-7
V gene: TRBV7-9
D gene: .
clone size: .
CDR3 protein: CASSMGPTVYEQYF
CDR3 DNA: TGTGCCAGCAGCATGGGACCGACGGTCTACGAGCAGTACTTC

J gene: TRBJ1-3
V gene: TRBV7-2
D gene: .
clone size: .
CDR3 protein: CASSPDSGSRNTIYF
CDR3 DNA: TGTGCCAGCAGTCCGGACAGCGGGTCCCGAAACACCATATATTTT

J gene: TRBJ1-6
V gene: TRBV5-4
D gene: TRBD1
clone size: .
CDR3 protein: CASRPGTGNSPLHF
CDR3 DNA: TGTGCCAGCAGGCCCGGGACAGGAAATTCACCCCTCCACTTT

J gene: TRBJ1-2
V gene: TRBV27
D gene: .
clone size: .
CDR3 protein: CASSLTGGDVHGYTF
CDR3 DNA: TGTGCCAGCAGTTTAACCGGGGGCGACGTCCATGGCTACACCTTC

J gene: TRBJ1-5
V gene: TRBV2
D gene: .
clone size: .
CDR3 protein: CASSLDSNQPQHF
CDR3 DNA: TGTGCCAGCAGTCTCGATAGCAATCAGCCCCAGCATTTT

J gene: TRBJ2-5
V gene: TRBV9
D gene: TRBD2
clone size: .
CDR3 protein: CASSVAGGPRETQYF
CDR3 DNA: TGTGCCAGCAGCGTAGCGGGGGGGCCCCGAGAGACCCAGTACTTC

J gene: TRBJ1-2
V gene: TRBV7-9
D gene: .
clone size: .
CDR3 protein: CASSSTGTGGYTF
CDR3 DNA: TGTGCCAGCAGCTCCACCGGGACTGGGGGCTACACCTTC

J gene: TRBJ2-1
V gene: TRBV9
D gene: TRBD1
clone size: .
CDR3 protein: CASSPRSGTGGNEQFF
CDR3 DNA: TGTGCCAGCAGCCCCCGAAGTGGGACAGGGGGCAATGAGCAGTTCTTC

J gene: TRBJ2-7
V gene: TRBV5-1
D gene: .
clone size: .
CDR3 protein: CASSLAEIYEQYF
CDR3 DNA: TGCGCCAGCAGCTTGGCCGAAATATACGAGCAGTACTTC

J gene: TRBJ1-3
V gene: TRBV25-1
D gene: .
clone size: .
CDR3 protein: CASVSGNTIYF
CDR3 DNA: TGTGCCAGCGTCTCTGGAAACACCATATATTTT

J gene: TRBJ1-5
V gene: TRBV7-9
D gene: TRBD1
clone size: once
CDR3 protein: CASSLTGGLNQPQHF
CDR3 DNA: TGTGCCAGCAGCTTAACAGGGGGTCTCAATCAGCCCCAGCATTTT

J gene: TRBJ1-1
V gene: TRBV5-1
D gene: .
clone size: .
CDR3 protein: CASSLGHVEITEAFF
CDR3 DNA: TGCGCCAGCAGCCTAGGACACGTGGAGATCACTGAAGCTTTCTTT

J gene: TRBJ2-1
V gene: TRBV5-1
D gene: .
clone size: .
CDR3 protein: CASSLARGSDYNEQFF
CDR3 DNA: TGCGCCAGCAGCTTGGCCCGCGGTAGCGACTACAATGAGCAGTTCTTC

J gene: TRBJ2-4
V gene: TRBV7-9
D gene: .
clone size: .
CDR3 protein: CASSLTDIQYF
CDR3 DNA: TGTGCCAGCAGCTTAACCGACATTCAGTACTTC

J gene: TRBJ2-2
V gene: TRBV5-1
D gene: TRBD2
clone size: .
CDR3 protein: CASSFSGENTGELFF
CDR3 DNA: TGCGCCAGCAGCTTCAGCGGGGAAAACACCGGGGAGCTGTTTTTT

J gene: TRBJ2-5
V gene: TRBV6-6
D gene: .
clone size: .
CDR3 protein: CASDRQGRMGTQYF
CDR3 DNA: TGTGCCAGCGATCGGCAGGGCCGTATGGGGACCCAGTACTTC

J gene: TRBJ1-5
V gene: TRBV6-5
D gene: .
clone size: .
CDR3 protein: CASSWTVNQPQHF
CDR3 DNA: TGTGCCAGCAGTTGGACAGTCAATCAGCCCCAGCATTTT

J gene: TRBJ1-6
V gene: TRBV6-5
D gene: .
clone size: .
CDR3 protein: CAAGSNNSPLHF
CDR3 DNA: TGTGCGGCAGGGTCGAATAATTCACCCCTCCACTTT

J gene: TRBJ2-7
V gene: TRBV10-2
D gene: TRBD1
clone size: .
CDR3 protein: CASRGEGDRGPGLSSYEQYF
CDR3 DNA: TGCGCCAGCAGAGGGGAAGGGGACAGGGGCCCGGGTTTGTCCTCCTACGAGCAGTACTTC